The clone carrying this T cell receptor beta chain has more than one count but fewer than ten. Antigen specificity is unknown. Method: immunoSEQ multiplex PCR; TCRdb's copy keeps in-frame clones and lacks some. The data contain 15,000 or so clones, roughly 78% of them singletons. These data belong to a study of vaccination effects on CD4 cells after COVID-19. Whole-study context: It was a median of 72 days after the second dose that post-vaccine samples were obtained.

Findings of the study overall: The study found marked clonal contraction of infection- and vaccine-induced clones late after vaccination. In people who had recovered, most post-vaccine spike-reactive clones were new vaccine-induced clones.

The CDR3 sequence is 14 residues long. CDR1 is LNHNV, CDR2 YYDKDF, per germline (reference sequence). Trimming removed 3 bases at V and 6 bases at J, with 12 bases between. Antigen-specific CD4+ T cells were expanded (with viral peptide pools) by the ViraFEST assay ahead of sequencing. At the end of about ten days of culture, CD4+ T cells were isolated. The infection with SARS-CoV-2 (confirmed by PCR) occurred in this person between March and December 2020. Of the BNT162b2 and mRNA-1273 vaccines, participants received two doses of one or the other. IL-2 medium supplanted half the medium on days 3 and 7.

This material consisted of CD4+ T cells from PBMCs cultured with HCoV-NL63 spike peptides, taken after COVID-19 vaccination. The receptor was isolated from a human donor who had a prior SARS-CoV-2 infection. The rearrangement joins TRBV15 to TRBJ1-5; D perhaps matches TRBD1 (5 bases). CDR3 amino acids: CATSSRQIGQPQHF. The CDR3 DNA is TGTGCCACCAGCAGTAGACAGATCGGTCAGCCCCAGCATTTT.